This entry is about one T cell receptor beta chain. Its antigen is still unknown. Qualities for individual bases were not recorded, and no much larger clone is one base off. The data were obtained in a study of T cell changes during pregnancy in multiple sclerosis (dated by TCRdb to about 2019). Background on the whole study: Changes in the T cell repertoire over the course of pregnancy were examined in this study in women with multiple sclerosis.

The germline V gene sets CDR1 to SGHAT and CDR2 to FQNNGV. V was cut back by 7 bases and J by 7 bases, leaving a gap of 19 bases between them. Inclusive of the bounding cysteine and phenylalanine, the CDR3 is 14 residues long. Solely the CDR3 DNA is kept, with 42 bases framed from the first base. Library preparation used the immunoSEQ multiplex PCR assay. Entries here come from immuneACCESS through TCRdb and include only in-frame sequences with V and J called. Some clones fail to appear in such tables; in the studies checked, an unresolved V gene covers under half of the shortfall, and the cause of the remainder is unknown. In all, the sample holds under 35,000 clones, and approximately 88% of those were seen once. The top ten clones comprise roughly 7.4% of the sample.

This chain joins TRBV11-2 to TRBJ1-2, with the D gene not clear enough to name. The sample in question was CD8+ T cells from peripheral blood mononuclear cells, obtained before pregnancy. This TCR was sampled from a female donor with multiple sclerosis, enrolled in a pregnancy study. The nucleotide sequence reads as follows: TGTGCCAGCACCCCGGGAGGTTCTCTCACTGGCTACACCTTC. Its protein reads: CASTPGGSLTGYTF. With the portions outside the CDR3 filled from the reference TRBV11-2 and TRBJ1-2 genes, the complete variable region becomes EAGVAQSPRYKIIEKRQSVAFWCNPISGHATLYWYQQILGQGPKLLIQFQNNGVVDDSQLPKDRFSAERLKGVDSTLKIQPAKLEDSAVYLCASTPGGSLTGYTFGSGTRLTVV.